This TCR beta chain was observed in a study of blood T cell repertoires in COVID-19. Study-wide context: PBMCs, B-cell-depleted T cells, or T cells provided the cDNA or gDNA that made up the material.

The germline V gene has CDR1 PRHDT and CDR2 FYEKMQ (reference sequence). This CDR3 is 16 amino acids long. J lost 1 base, V lost 6 bases, and 5 bases had no gene match. Original methodology: Scientists estimated how many nucleated cells there were by amplifying reference gene primers. Profiled with immunoSEQ multiplex PCR; TCRdb holds only in-frame clones, not every one. That table furnishes V, J and clone size, whereas the DNA furnished D and trimming. The table has about 24,000 clones, around 86% seen once. Material for sequencing was peripheral blood. The chain is built from TRBV13 and TRBJ2-3; TRBD2 matches at 12 bases. This receptor was obtained from a man in his 70s with acute or convalescent COVID-19. The CDR3 protein is CASRSRLAGGTDTQYF. CDR3 nucleotide sequence: TGTGCCAGCAGATCCAGACTAGCGGGGGGCACAGATACGCAGTATTTT.